The text below deals with one T cell receptor (beta chain). Here immunoSEQ multiplex PCR was the method, and the copy in TCRdb shows in-frame clones only, minus some. The repertoire holds approximately 470,000 clones, more than 65% seen once, with roughly 13% in the top ten. This specimen comes from a study of shared clonotypes between healthy human individuals. CDR1 is SGHNT and CDR2 is YYREEE in the germline V gene (reference sequence). CDR3 size: 15 residues. The ends lost 2 bases at V and 2 bases at J; junction bases unmatched: 4. Sequenced material: PBMCs. The chain employs TRBV5-4 and TRBJ2-1; 7 bases agree with TRBD2. The sequence came from a woman aged 40 to 50 in good health. Some clones in this sample may be carry-over from other donors' samples. DNA of the CDR3: TGTGCCAGCAGCTTAGCGGGACCCGCCTACAATGAGCAGTTCTTC. Translated: CASSLAGPAYNEQFF.